Detailed here is one T cell receptor (beta chain). This sample is drawn from a study of T cell changes during pregnancy in multiple sclerosis. Measured with immunoSEQ multiplex PCR; TCRdb has only the in-frame clones, and not every one. The sample consists of about 51,000 clones, 75% to 95% of them appearing once. Germline CDR1 SGHVS, CDR2 FNYEAQ. CDR3 length: 16 amino acids. Between the trimmed V and J ends, which lost 5 bases and 1 base, there was a span of 16 bases. The input for sequencing was CD8+ T cells from peripheral blood mononuclear cells, taken in the second trimester of pregnancy. This TCR came from a female donor with multiple sclerosis, enrolled in a pregnancy study. This rearrangement joins TRBV7-6 to TRBJ2-3; D might be TRBD2 (5 bases). The CDR3 coding sequence is TGTGCCAGCAGCCCCGGACTGCCGAGGGGCACAGATACGCAGTATTTT. Translated: CASSPGLPRGTDTQYF.